Below are 32 T cell receptor beta chains sequenced from a single sample in a study of cytomegalovirus exposure and HLA in healthy donors. The PCR was carried out with 60 Vbeta primers and 13 Jbeta primers. The repertoire was sequenced with immunoSEQ multiplex PCR; TCRdb's copy has only in-frame clones and lacks some. The data hold 150,000 to 250,000 clones, with over 75% observed a single time. The sequenced sample consisted of PBMCs. The receptors originated from a woman aged 45-60 years in good health and CMV-seronegative.

The chain combines TRBV30 with TRBJ2-5, with TRBD2 matching over 7 bases. The ends lost 7 bases at V and 2 bases at J; junction bases unmatched: 10. This CDR3 region has 14 residues. Germline V gene sequence: CDR1 GTSNPN, CDR2 SVGIG (reference sequence). The CDR3 loop is CASTTPGLQETQYF. The CDR3 DNA reads TGTGCCTCAACCACGCCGGGACTACAAGAGACCCAGTACTTC.

The chain uses TRBV11-2 and TRBJ1-3, with D unclear. This CDR3 contains 15 residues. CDR1 and CDR2 from the germline V gene are SGHAT and FQNNGV. Trimming removed 1 base at V and 4 bases at J, with 11 bases between. The CDR3 loop is CASSLGGASGNTIYF. The CDR3 DNA sequence: TGTGCCAGCAGCTTAGGCGGAGCTTCAGGAAACACCATATATTTT.

Turning to this clone: Sequence at one end of the junction differs from germline and may be a read error. This rearrangement joins TRBV5-1 to TRBJ2-7; TRBD1 matches 11 bases. This CDR3 has 15 residues. Germline V CDR1 and CDR2: SGHRS, YFSETQ. Written as DNA, the CDR3 is TGCGCCAGCAGCCGGGACAGGGGGTTAGCCTACGGGCAGTACTTC. Residues: CASSRDRGLAYGQYF.

With respect to this clone: One end of the junction fails to match germline, which may point to a read error. The J gene is TRBJ1-2, the V gene TRBV28; tentative D call: TRBD1 (5 bases). From germline, CDR1 is MDHEN and CDR2 SYDVKM. This CDR3 is built from 14 residues. CDR3 loop: CASTEQDANYGYTF. The DNA for the CDR3 is TGTGCCAGCACCGAACAGGATGCCAACTACGGCTACACCTTC.

The chain uses TRBV5-6 and TRBJ1-6, with unresolved D. CDR3 size: 12 residues. Germline V lookup: CDR1 SGHDT, CDR2 YYEEEE. Trimming removed 2 bases at V and 9 bases at J, with 6 bases between. The CDR3, as DNA: TGTGCCAGCAGCTTCAGCGGTTCACCCCTCCACTTT. Protein sequence: CASSFSGSPLHF. Variable domain in full (rest from reference TRBV5-6 and TRBJ1-6): DAGVTQSPTHLIKTRGQQVTLRCSPKSGHDTVSWYQQALGQGPQFIFQYYEEEERQRGNFPDRFSGHQFPNYSSELNVNALLLGDSALYLCASSFSGSPLHFGNGTRLTVT.

The gene calls are TRBV11-2 and TRBJ2-3; TRBD2 matches at 10 bases. Germline CDR1 is SGHAT and CDR2 is FQNNGV. With V trimmed by 1 base and J by 1 base, 11 bases remained unmatched. CDR3 size: 19 residues. CDR3 in DNA: TGTGCCAGCAGCTTAGCTCGGTTCGAAGCGGGAGGGGGCACAGATACGCAGTATTTT. Its translation: CASSLARFEAGGGTDTQYF.

The chain has TRBV27 and TRBJ1-1; 10 bases fit TRBD1. This CDR3 has 14 amino acids. Trimming removed 3 bases from V and 10 bases from J; junction bases left unmatched: 8. Per germline, CDR1 MNHEY and CDR2 SMNVEV (reference sequence). The CDR3 reads CASSFRTGGAGAFF. In DNA form, the CDR3 reads TGTGCCAGCAGTTTCCGGACAGGGGGTGCAGGAGCTTTCTTT.

J is TRBJ1-6 and V is TRBV6-1; 7 bases match TRBD1. The junction had 6 bases not matched to a gene; V was cut back by 5 bases and J by 8 bases. This CDR3 is built from 14 residues. Germline V gene lookup returns CDR1 MNHNS and CDR2 SASEGT. CDR3 bases: TGTGCCAGCAGTACTACAGGGGACGATTCACCCCTCCACTTT. It specifies CASSTTGDDSPLHF.

The chain carries TRBV11-3 and TRBJ2-5, with 7 bases aligning to TRBD2. Trimming took 4 bases from V and 8 from J; bases not matched to a gene: 10. Per the germline V gene, CDR1 is SGHNT and CDR2 is YENEEA. The CDR3 extends over 14 amino acids. The CDR3 nucleotides are TGTGCCAGCAGCTCCAGTCCTAGCGGCGAAACCCAGTACTTC. The encoded protein is CASSSSPSGETQYF.

The chain employs TRBV30 and TRBJ1-5; D perhaps matches TRBD1 (6 bases). V lost 3 bases and J 2 bases, leaving 14 bases between the germline ends. The CDR3 runs to 15 residues. Looked up from germline, CDR1 is GTSNPN and CDR2 is SVGIG (reference sequence). CDR3 protein: CAWSLTGIGNQPQHF. CDR3 sequence (DNA): TGTGCCTGGAGCCTAACAGGGATTGGCAATCAGCCCCAGCATTTT.

The V gene is TRBV11-2, the J gene TRBJ1-2; 11 nucleotides line up with TRBD1. The CDR3 is 15 amino acids. Germline CDR1 SGHAT, CDR2 FQNNGV. V lost 5 bases, J lost 3 bases, and 5 bases stayed unmatched. The CDR3 protein is CASSLDRGQDYGYTF. Written as DNA, the CDR3 is TGTGCCAGCAGCCTGGACAGGGGGCAGGACTATGGCTACACCTTC.

The rearrangement joins TRBV15 to TRBJ2-5, with 7 bases identical to TRBD1. Germline values: CDR1 LNHNV, CDR2 YYDKDF (reference sequence). The CDR3 has 19 amino acids. The V and J ends lost 3 bases and 1 base, in that order; junction bases with no gene match: 17. CDR3 loop: CATSRQKGWVRTGQETQYF. The CDR3 DNA is TGTGCCACCAGCAGGCAGAAAGGTTGGGTTCGGACAGGCCAAGAGACCCAGTACTTC.

The V call is TRBV19, the J call TRBJ1-2, with 7 bases lining up with TRBD1. After removal of 3 bases from V and 3 bases from J, the junction contained 4 bases not matched to a gene. The germline V gene encodes CDR1 LNHDA and CDR2 SQIVND (reference sequence). The CDR3 consists of 14 residues. The CDR3 spells CASSMVQGHYGYTF. Here the CDR3 DNA reads TGTGCCAGTAGTATGGTACAGGGGCACTATGGCTACACCTTC.

CDR3 protein: CASSRNGQGNIQYF. CDR3 nucleotides: TGTGCCAGCAGTCGGAACGGACAGGGAAACATTCAGTACTTC. The V gene is TRBV6-5, the J gene TRBJ2-4; 8 positions agree with TRBD1. Germline CDR1 MNHEY, CDR2 SVGAGI. With V trimmed by 5 bases and J by 6 bases, 6 bases remained unmatched. CDR3 length: 14 amino acids.

This clone was counted only a few times. J is TRBJ1-4 and V is TRBV5-5; 10 bases line up with TRBD1. The V gene end was trimmed by 4 bases and the J gene end by 1 base; junction bases not matched to a gene: 1. CDR3 size: 15 residues. Germline V CDR1 and CDR2: SGHKS, YYEKEE (reference sequence). The CDR3 nucleotides read TGTGCCAGCAGCAGGGACAGGGGAACTAATGAAAAACTGTTTTTT. Its protein product is CASSRDRGTNEKLFF.

The genes are TRBV27 and TRBJ1-2; perhaps TRBD1 as D (6 bases). This CDR3 is 14 amino acids long. Germline V lookup: CDR1 MNHEY, CDR2 SMNVEV (reference sequence). The V end lost 4 bases, the J end lost 8 bases, and 17 bases lay between the germline ends. In nucleotides, the CDR3 is TGTGCCAGCAGTTCTCTACAGGGATTAGGCGGCTACACCTTC. The encoded protein is CASSSLQGLGGYTF.

V gene TRBV2 combines with J gene TRBJ2-5; TRBD2 agrees at 8 bases. The junction had 14 bases not matched to a gene; V was cut back by 1 base and J by 4 bases. The germline V gene encodes CDR1 SNHLY and CDR2 FYNNEI. The CDR3 totals 18 residues. The CDR3 here is CASSEEASGPRYRETQYF. The CDR3, as DNA: TGTGCCAGCAGTGAAGAGGCTAGCGGGCCCAGATATAGAGAGACCCAGTACTTC.

The rearrangement links TRBV29-1 to TRBJ2-7; TRBD2 matches at 12 bases. This CDR3 is built from 13 residues. Germline V lookup: CDR1 SQVTM, CDR2 ANQGSEA. J lost 7 bases, V lost 6 bases, and 7 bases had no gene match. The DNA of the CDR3 is TGCAGCGTGGGGACTAGCGGGTTGGATGAGCAGTACTTC. It specifies CSVGTSGLDEQYF.

The chain uses TRBV7-9 and TRBJ2-2; a weak D match, TRBD2 (6 bases). Per the germline V gene, CDR1 is SEHNR and CDR2 is FQNEAQ (reference sequence). V lost 1 base to trimming and J lost 4 bases, with 16 bases between them. The CDR3 totals 17 residues. CDR3 protein: CASSLGIQRGGTGELFF. Written as DNA, the CDR3 is TGTGCCAGCAGCTTAGGGATCCAAAGGGGAGGCACCGGGGAGCTGTTTTTT.

The chain has TRBV27 and TRBJ2-7; 8 nucleotides match TRBD2. V gave up 4 bases and J gave up 6 bases; unmatched junction bases: 11. Germline loops: CDR1 MNHEY, CDR2 SMNVEV (reference sequence). The CDR3 covers 15 residues. The CDR3 here is CASSYGGAHVGEQYF. DNA of the CDR3: TGTGCCAGCAGTTACGGGGGGGCGCATGTAGGCGAGCAGTACTTC.

V and J are TRBV29-1 and TRBJ1-2; D possibly corresponds to TRBD1 (5 bases). This CDR3 spans 14 amino acids. CDR1 SQVTM and CDR2 ANQGSEA come from the germline V gene. V shed 4 bases and J shed 3 bases, with 15 bases lying between them. In DNA, the CDR3 is TGCAGCGTTGTGAGGGACGGAGGGGACTATGGCTACACCTTC. As protein: CSVVRDGGDYGYTF.

V usage is TRBV9 and J usage is TRBJ1-1; 7 bases align to TRBD1. Per germline, CDR1 SGDLS and CDR2 YYNGEE. V was clipped by 2 bases and J by 6 bases; unmatched bases: 7. The CDR3 runs to 14 residues. CDR3 sequence (DNA): TGTGCCAGCAGCGTCTCCAACAGGGGCGCTGAAGCTTTCTTT. Residues: CASSVSNRGAEAFF.

This sequence joins TRBV2 and TRBJ2-2; 12 nucleotides agree with TRBD2. Trimming at V came to 5 bases and at J to 4 bases, leaving 2 bases not matched to a gene. The CDR3 is 15 residues long. CDR1 and CDR2 (germline): SNHLY, FYNNEI. The DNA for the CDR3 is TGTGCCAGCAGTCCGACTAGCGGGGGCACCGGGGAGCTGTTTTTT. It yields the protein CASSPTSGGTGELFF.

The rearrangement joins TRBV5-8 to TRBJ2-7; 10 nucleotides match TRBD2. Germline CDR1 is SGHTS and CDR2 is YDEGEE. The CDR3 totals 14 residues. The ends lost 3 bases at V and 4 bases at J; junction bases unmatched: 4. The CDR3 loop is CASSSSGSDYEQYF. The CDR3 coding sequence is TGTGCCAGCAGCTCTAGCGGGAGCGATTACGAGCAGTACTTC. The full variable domain, with the rest looked up from reference TRBV5-8 and TRBJ2-7, is EAGVTQSPTHLIKTRGQQATLRCSPISGHTSVYWYQQALGLGLQFLLWYDEGEERNRGNFPPRFSGRQFPNYSSELNVNALELEDSALYLCASSSSGSDYEQYFGPGTRLTVT.

The V call is TRBV7-9, the J call TRBJ2-5, with TRBD1 as a possible D gene (5 bases). The CDR3 is 14 residues long. V lost 3 bases, J lost 2 bases, and 10 bases lay in between. Per the germline V gene, CDR1 is SEHNR and CDR2 is FQNEAQ (reference sequence). The CDR3 protein is CASSFPGFQETQYF. The CDR3 region has the DNA TGTGCCAGCAGCTTTCCAGGGTTTCAAGAGACCCAGTACTTC.

The chain combines TRBV4-1 with TRBJ2-7, with D hard to call. From germline, CDR1 is MGHRA and CDR2 YSYEKL. The CDR3 contains 12 residues. V gave up 1 base and J gave up 4 bases, with 5 bases separating them. CDR3 loop: CASSQAGYEQYF. The CDR3 DNA reads as TGCGCCAGCAGCCAAGCAGGTTACGAGCAGTACTTC.

For the CDR3, the DNA is TGTGCCAGCAGCCCCCTGTCCTACAATGAGCAGTTCTTC. It yields the protein CASSPLSYNEQFF. V and J are TRBV28 and TRBJ2-1; D not resolved. The CDR3 extends over 13 amino acids. Germline V gene sequence: CDR1 MDHEN, CDR2 SYDVKM. V lost 6 bases and J 1 base, leaving 7 bases between the germline ends.

This clone was observed a handful of times. The rearrangement links TRBV19 to TRBJ2-3; TRBD1 agrees at 9 bases. Per the germline V gene, CDR1 is LNHDA and CDR2 is SQIVND (reference sequence). Germline trimming cut 6 bases from V and 0 bases from J; bases unmatched to any gene: 7. The CDR3 is 16 amino acids. This CDR3 reads CASSDPGTGSTDTQYF. CDR3 DNA sequence: TGTGCCAGTAGCGACCCCGGGACAGGGAGCACAGATACGCAGTATTTT. The whole variable domain, remainder taken from reference TRBV19 and TRBJ2-3, is DGGITQSPKYLFRKEGQNVTLSCEQNLNHDAMYWYRQDPGQGLRLIYYSQIVNDFQKGDIAEGYSVSREKKESFPLTVTSAQKNPTAFYLCASSDPGTGSTDTQYFGPGTRLTVL.

This clone was seen more than once but under ten times. The chain's CDR3 is CASSLIRDSEAFF. In DNA, the CDR3 is TGTGCCAGCAGCTTAATTAGGGACAGTGAAGCTTTCTTT. V gene TRBV7-3 combines with J gene TRBJ1-1, with TRBD1 identical over 7 bases. V was pared by 1 base and J by 7 bases, with 3 bases of the junction left unmatched. CDR3 length: 13 residues. Germline assignment: CDR1 SGHTA and CDR2 FQGTGA.

The count of this clone is one. The chain couples TRBV5-4 to TRBJ2-3, with TRBD2 matching 10 bases. CDR3 length: 18 amino acids. The ends lost 2 bases at V and 2 bases at J; junction bases unmatched: 11. Germline V lookup: CDR1 SGHNT, CDR2 YYREEE (reference sequence). The CDR3 DNA follows: TGTGCCAGCAGCTTTAAACACGGGACTAGCGTTACCACAGATACGCAGTATTTT. The encoded protein is CASSFKHGTSVTTDTQYF.

V gene TRBV4-2 combines with J gene TRBJ2-5, with 12 bases that match TRBD2. V dropped 4 bases and J dropped 4; count of bases not matched to a gene: 1. The CDR3 sequence is 14 residues long. Germline V gene lookup returns CDR1 LGHNA and CDR2 YNFKEQ. The CDR3 sequence is CASSPSGRAETQYF. CDR3 sequence (DNA): TGTGCCAGCAGCCCTAGCGGGAGGGCAGAGACCCAGTACTTC.

The chain combines TRBV28 with TRBJ2-1; TRBD2 matches at 10 bases. CDR1 is MDHEN and CDR2 is SYDVKM in the germline V gene. The CDR3 contains 15 residues. After removal of 6 bases from V and 6 bases from J, the junction contained 8 bases not matched to a gene. CDR3 protein: CASSYYTSGINEQFF. The DNA of the CDR3 is TGTGCCAGCAGCTACTACACTAGCGGGATCAATGAGCAGTTCTTC.